This record looks at one TCR beta chain sequence and its context. This sample stems from a study of blood T cell repertoires in COVID-19. Assay used: immunoSEQ multiplex PCR; TCRdb lists only in-frame clones, some missing. This sample has approximately 500,000 clones, with about 88% found just once. The germline V gene encodes CDR1 SGHRS and CDR2 YFSETQ. The CDR3 contains 13 residues. V shed 3 bases and J 7 bases; nucleotides not matched to a gene: 4. Input material: peripheral blood. This TCR was recovered from a man younger than 35 with COVID-19, enrolled during active disease. The chain recombines TRBV5-1 with TRBJ2-5, with 9 bases aligning to TRBD2. The CDR3 DNA is TGCGCCAGCAGCTCGGGACTAGCTGGGACCCAGTACTTC. Encoded protein: CASSSGLAGTQYF.